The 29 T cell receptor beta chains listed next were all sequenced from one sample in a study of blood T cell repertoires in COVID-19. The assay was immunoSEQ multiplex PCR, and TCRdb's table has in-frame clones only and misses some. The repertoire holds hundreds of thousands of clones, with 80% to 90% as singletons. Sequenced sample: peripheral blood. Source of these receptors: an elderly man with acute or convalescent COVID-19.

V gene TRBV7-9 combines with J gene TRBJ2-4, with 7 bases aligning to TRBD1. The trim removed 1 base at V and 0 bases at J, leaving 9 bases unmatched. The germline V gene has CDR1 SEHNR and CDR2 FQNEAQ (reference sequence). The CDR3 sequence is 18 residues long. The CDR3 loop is CASSLVRGQPLAKNIQYF. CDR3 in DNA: TGTGCCAGCAGCTTAGTAAGGGGGCAGCCGTTAGCCAAAAACATTCAGTACTTC.

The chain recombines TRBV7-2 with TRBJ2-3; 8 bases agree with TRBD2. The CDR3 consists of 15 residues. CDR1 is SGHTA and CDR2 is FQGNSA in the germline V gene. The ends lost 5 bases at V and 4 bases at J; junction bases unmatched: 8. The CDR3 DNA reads TGTGCCAGCAGCCAAGCGGGAGCGTTGGCAGATACGCAGTATTTT. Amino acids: CASSQAGALADTQYF.

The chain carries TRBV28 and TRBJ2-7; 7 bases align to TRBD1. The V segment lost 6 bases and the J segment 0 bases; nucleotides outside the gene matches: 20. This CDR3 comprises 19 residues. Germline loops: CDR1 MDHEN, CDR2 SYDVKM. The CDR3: CASRLQTGTPFDSSYEQYF. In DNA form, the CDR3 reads TGTGCCAGCAGACTTCAGACAGGGACGCCCTTCGATAGCTCCTACGAGCAGTACTTC. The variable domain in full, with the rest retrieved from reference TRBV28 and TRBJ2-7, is DVKVTQSSRYLVKRTGEKVFLECVQDMDHENMFWYRQDPGLGLRLIYFSYDVKMKEKGDIPEGYSVSREKKERFSLILESASTNQTSMYLCASRLQTGTPFDSSYEQYFGPGTRLTVT.

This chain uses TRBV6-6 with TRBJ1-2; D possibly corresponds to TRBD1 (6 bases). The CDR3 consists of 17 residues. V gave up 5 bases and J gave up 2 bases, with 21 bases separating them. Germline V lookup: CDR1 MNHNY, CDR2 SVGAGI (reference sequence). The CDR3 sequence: CASSRFTGTIRNYGYTF. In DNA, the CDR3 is TGTGCCAGCAGTAGATTTACAGGGACGATAAGAAACTATGGCTACACCTTC.

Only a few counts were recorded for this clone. For the CDR3, the DNA is TGTGCCAGCAGCCCCCGGGGATTAGACGGTGAAAAACTGTTTTTT. Amino acids: CASSPRGLDGEKLFF. The chain joins TRBV14 to TRBJ1-4, with D uncertain. Germline V CDR1 and CDR2: SGHDN, FVKESK. The CDR3 sequence is 15 residues long. V was pared by 4 bases and J by 7 bases, with 16 bases between.

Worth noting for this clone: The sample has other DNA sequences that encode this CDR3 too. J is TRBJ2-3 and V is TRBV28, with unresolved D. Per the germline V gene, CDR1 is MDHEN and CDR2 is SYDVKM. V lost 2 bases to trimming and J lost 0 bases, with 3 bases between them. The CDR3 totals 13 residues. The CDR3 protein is CASSLPSTDTQYF. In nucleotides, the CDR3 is TGTGCCAGCAGTTTACCTAGCACAGATACGCAGTATTTT.

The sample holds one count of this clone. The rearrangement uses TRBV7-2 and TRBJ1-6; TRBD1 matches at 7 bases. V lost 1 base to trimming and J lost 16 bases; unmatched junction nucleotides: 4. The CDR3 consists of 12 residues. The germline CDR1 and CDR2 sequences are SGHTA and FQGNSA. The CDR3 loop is CASSLDRGQLHF. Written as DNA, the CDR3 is TGTGCCAGCAGCTTAGACAGGGGACAGCTCCACTTT.

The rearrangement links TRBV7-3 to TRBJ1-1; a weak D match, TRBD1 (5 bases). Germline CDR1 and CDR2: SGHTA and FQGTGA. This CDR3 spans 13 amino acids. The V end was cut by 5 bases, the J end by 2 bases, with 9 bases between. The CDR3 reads CASSRGKNTEAFF. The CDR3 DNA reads TGTGCCAGCAGCCGGGGGAAAAACACTGAAGCTTTCTTT.

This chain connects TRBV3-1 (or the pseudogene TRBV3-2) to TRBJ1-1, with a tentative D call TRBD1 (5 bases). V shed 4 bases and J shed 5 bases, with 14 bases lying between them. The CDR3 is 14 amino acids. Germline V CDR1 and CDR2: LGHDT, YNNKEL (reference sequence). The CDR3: CASSPGAGQTEAFF. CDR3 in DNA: TGTGCCAGCAGCCCGGGAGCAGGGCAGACTGAAGCTTTCTTT.

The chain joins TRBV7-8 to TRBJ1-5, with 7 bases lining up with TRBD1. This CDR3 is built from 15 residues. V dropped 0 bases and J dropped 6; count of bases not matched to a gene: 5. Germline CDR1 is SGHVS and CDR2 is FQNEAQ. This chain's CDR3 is CASSLANRGFQPQHF. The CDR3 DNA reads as TGTGCCAGCAGCTTAGCCAACAGGGGTTTTCAGCCCCAGCATTTT.

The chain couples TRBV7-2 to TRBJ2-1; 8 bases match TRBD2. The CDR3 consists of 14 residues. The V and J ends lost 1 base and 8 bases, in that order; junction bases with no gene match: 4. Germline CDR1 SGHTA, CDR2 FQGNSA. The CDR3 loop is CASSLGAGGYEQFF. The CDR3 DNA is TGTGCCAGCAGCTTAGGGGCGGGGGGCTATGAGCAGTTCTTC.

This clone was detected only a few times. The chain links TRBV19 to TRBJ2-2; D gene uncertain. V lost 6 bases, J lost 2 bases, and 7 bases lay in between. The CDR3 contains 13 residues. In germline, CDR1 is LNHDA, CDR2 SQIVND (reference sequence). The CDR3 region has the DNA TGTGCCAGTAGCCTGACTAACACCGGGGAGCTGTTTTTT. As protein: CASSLTNTGELFF.

CDR3 coding DNA: TGTGCCACCAGCAGAGATGTCCTAGCGGGAGTCAACCAGGGTGAGCAGTTCTTC. This translates into CATSRDVLAGVNQGEQFF. J is TRBJ2-1 and V is TRBV15; 10 bases align to TRBD2. The junction had 14 bases not matched to a gene; V was cut back by 0 bases and J by 9 bases. The V gene's germline CDR1 is LNHNV and CDR2 YYDKDF (reference sequence). The CDR3 consists of 18 residues.

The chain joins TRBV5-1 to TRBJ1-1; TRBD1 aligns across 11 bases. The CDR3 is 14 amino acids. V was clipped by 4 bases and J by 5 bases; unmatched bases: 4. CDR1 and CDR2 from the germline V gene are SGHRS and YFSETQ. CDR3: CASSGDRGVTEAFF. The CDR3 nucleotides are TGCGCCAGCAGCGGGGACAGGGGGGTTACTGAAGCTTTCTTT.

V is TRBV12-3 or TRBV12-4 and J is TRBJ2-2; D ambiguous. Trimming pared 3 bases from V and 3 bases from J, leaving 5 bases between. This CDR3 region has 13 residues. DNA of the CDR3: TGTGCCAGCAGTTTCCTTGACACCGGGGAGCTGTTTTTT. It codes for CASSFLDTGELFF.

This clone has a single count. The CDR3 DNA reads as TGTGCCAGCAGCCGAAATGCTGGGACAGCCCAGAACTATGGCTACACCTTC. Translation: CASSRNAGTAQNYGYTF. This sequence joins TRBV4-2 and TRBJ1-2, with 7 bases lining up with TRBD1. Trimming cost V 4 bases and J 2 bases; bases outside gene matches: 13. This CDR3 spans 17 amino acids. Germline CDR1 and CDR2: LGHNA and YNFKEQ.

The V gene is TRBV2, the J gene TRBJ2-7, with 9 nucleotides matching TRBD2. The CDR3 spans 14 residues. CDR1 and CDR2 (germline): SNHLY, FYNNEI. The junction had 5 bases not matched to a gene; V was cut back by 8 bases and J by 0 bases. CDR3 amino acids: CASQTRGGSYEQYF. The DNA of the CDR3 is TGTGCCAGCCAGACGCGGGGGGGCTCCTACGAGCAGTACTTC.

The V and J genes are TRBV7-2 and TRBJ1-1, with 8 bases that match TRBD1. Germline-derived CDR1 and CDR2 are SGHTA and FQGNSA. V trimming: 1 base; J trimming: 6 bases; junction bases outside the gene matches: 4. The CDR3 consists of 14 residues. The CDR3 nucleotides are TGTGCCAGCAGCTTAGTAACAGGGGGTCCTGAAGCTTTCTTT. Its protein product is CASSLVTGGPEAFF.

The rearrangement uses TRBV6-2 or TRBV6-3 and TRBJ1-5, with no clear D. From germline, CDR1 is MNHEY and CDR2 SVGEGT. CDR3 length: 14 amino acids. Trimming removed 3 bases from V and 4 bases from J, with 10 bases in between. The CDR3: CASSYSSVNQPQHF. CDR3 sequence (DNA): TGTGCCAGCAGTTATTCGTCAGTAAATCAGCCCCAGCATTTT.

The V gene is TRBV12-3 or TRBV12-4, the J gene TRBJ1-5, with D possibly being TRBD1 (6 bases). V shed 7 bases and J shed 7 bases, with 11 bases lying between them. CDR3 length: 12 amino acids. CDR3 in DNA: TGTGCCAGCAATCAGGGGATACAGCCCCAGCATTTT. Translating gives CASNQGIQPQHF.

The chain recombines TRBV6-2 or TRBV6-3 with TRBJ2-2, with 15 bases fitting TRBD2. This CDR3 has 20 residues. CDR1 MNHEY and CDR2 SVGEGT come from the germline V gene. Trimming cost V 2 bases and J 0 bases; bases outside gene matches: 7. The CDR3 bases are TGTGCCAGCAGTTACCCAAGGACTAGCGGGAGGGCCACGAACACCGGGGAGCTGTTTTTT. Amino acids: CASSYPRTSGRATNTGELFF.

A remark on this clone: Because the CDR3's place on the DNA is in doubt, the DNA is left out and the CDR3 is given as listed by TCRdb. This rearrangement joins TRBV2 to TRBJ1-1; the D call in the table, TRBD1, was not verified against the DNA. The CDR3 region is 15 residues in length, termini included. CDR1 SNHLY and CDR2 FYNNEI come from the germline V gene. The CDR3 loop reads CASILDRARITEAFF.

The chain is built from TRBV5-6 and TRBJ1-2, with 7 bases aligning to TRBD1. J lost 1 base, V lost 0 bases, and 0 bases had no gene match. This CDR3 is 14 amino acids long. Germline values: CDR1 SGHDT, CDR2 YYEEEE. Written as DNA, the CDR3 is TGTGCCAGCAGCTTGGGACAGGGTAACTATGGCTACACCTTC. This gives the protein CASSLGQGNYGYTF.

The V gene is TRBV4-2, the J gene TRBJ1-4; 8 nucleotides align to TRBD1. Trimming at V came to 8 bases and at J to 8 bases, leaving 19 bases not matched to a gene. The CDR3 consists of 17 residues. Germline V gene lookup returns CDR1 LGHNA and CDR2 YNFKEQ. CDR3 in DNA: TGTGCCAGCCTTCAAGGCGGACAGGGCGGTTCGGGGGAAAAACTGTTTTTT. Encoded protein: CASLQGGQGGSGEKLFF.

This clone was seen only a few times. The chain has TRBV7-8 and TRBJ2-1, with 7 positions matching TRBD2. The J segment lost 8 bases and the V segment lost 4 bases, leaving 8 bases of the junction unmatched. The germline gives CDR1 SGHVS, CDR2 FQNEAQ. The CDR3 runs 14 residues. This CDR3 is CASSYRTSTYEQFF. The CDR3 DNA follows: TGTGCCAGCAGCTATCGGACTAGTACGTATGAGCAGTTCTTC.

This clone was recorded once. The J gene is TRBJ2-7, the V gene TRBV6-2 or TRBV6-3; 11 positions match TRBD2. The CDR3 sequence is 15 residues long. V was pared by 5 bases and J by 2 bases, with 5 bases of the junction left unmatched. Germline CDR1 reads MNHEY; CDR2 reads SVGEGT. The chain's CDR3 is CASSKSGLAAYEQYF. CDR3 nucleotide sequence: TGTGCCAGCAGTAAATCGGGACTAGCGGCCTACGAGCAGTACTTC.

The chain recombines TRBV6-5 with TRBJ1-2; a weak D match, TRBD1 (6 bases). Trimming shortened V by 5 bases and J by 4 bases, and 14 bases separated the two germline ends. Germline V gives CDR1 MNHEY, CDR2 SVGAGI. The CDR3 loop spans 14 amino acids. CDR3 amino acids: CASSPVQGSYGYTF. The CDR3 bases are TGTGCCAGCAGTCCTGTCCAGGGGAGCTATGGCTACACCTTC.

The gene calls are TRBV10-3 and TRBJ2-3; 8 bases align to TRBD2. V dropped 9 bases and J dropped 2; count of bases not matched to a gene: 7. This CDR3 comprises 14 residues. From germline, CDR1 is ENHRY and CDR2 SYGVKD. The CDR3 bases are TGTGCCATAGGTACTAGCGGAGACACAGATACGCAGTATTTT. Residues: CAIGTSGDTDTQYF.

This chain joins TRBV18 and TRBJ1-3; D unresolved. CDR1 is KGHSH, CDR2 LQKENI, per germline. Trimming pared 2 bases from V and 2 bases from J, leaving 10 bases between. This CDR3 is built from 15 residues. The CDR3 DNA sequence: TGTGCCAGCTCACCATCTGACCAGGCTGGAAACACCATATATTTT. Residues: CASSPSDQAGNTIYF.